Each of the 3 T cell receptor beta chains below was sequenced from the same sample in a study of T cell responses to AZD1222 COVID-19 vaccine. Repertoires were generated with immunoSEQ multiplex PCR, while TCRdb's copy carries only in-frame clones and drops some. This table has roughly 120,000 clones, approximately 85% appearing once. Sequences were derived from peripheral blood, sampled on day 0 of AZD1222 vaccination. The receptors were sampled from an adult in good health.

The J gene is TRBJ1-6, the V gene TRBV20-1; 9 bases match TRBD1. This CDR3 is built from 17 residues. The germline V gene has CDR1 DFQATT and CDR2 SNEGSKA (reference sequence). Trimming removed 3 bases from V and 1 base from J; junction bases left unmatched: 7. In DNA form, the CDR3 reads TGCAGTGCTAGTGCTCCGGGACAGGGTTCCTATAATTCACCCCTCCACTTT. Translating gives CSASAPGQGSYNSPLHF.

This chain links TRBV6-2 or TRBV6-3 with TRBJ2-7, with a tentative D call TRBD1 (5 bases). This CDR3 has 15 residues. The V gene's germline CDR1 is MNHEY and CDR2 SVGEGT. V was cut by 6 bases and J by 0 bases, with 15 bases left in between. The CDR3 region has the DNA TGTGCCAGCAGCCTAATCGACAGTATCTCCTACGAGCAGTACTTC. Amino acids: CASSLIDSISYEQYF.

The V gene is TRBV20-1, the J gene TRBJ2-7; no definite D call. CDR1 and CDR2 (germline): DFQATT, SNEGSKA (reference sequence). This CDR3 has 11 residues. V was trimmed by 1 base and J by 4 bases, leaving 5 bases between them. The CDR3 DNA follows: TGCAGTGCTAGAGGTTGGTACGAGCAGTACTTC. Translation gives CSARGWYEQYF.